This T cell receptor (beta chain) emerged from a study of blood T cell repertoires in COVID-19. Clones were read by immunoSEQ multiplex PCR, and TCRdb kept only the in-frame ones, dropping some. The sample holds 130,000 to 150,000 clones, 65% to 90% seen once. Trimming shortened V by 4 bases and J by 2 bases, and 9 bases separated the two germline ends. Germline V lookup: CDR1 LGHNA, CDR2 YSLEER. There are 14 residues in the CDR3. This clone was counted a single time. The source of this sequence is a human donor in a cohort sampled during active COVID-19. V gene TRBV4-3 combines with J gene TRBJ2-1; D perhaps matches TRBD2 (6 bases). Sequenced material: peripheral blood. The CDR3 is CASSPGVAYNEQFF. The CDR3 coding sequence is TGCGCCAGCAGCCCGGGGGTAGCCTACAATGAGCAGTTCTTC.